This is a list of T cell receptor beta chains from one sample in a study of identical twins. TCRdb called the 5' RACE reads again in MiXCR, with one record for every CDR3 protein. The profile covers 200,000 to 300,000 distinct CDR3 sequences, with around 7.6% appearing a single time and over 5% taken by the ten largest. The sample also formed part of further work on yellow fever vaccine responses in identical twins.

Sequencing input: CD8+ T cells sorted from blood. The receptor set was obtained from a woman aged 18-29 years in good health. CDR3s include the opening cysteine and the closing phenylalanine or tryptophan. Fields, in order: V gene, J gene, CDR3 protein.

V gene: TRBV28
J gene: TRBJ2-1
CDR3 protein: CASSFGGVNEQFF

V gene: TRBV7-3
J gene: TRBJ2-7
CDR3 protein: CASSSTNSYGEQYF

V gene: TRBV5-6
J gene: TRBJ2-3
CDR3 protein: CARSTGLAGPDTDTQYF

V gene: TRBV11-2
J gene: TRBJ2-5
CDR3 protein: CASSPKHREPLFRETQYF

V gene: TRBV5-1
J gene: TRBJ2-5
CDR3 protein: CASSLGTRETQYF

V gene: TRBV10-2
J gene: TRBJ2-1
CDR3 protein: CASTSGPSNEQFF

V gene: TRBV7-9
J gene: TRBJ1-1
CDR3 protein: CASSLAQGKNTEAFF

V gene: TRBV4-1
J gene: TRBJ1-1
CDR3 protein: CASSQDGDTEAFF

V gene: TRBV20-1
J gene: TRBJ2-2
CDR3 protein: CSARVGPGQGPTGELFF

V gene: TRBV29-1
J gene: TRBJ1-4
CDR3 protein: CSVEVREGEKLFF

V gene: TRBV28
J gene: TRBJ2-1
CDR3 protein: CASSLLSGSVYEQFF

V gene: TRBV18
J gene: TRBJ2-7
CDR3 protein: CASSPGWGYEQYF

V gene: TRBV5-6
J gene: TRBJ2-1
CDR3 protein: CASSPGRSDNEQFF

V gene: TRBV7-9
J gene: TRBJ2-1
CDR3 protein: CASTSSSRNEQFF

V gene: TRBV7-8
J gene: TRBJ2-1
CDR3 protein: CASIDPGLVNEQFF

V gene: TRBV6-1
J gene: TRBJ1-5
CDR3 protein: CASSFTGLGQPQHF

V gene: TRBV7-9
J gene: TRBJ2-5
CDR3 protein: CASIGTGIETQYF